The 8 T cell receptor beta chains presented below share a single source sample, sequenced in a study of identical twins. TCRdb called the 5' RACE reads again in MiXCR, with one record for every CDR3 protein. The sample lists roughly 690,000 distinct CDR3 sequences; 21% were seen once. The data were also submitted as part of a second study, on T cells expressing NK-cell markers.

The sample consisted of PBMCs. These receptors all come from a woman aged 18-35 years in good health.

The V call is TRBV7-2, the J call TRBJ2-1, with D uncertain. Trimming pared 0 bases from V and 8 bases from J, leaving 14 bases between. The CDR3 is 15 amino acids. Germline loops: CDR1 SGHTA, CDR2 FQGNSA. The CDR3 coding sequence is TGTGCCAGCAGCTTAGCCTTTGGCCGTCGGGATGAGCAGTTCTTC. Its protein product is CASSLAFGRRDEQFF.

The CDR3 region is CASSEAHRGHEQFF. The CDR3 nucleotides read TGTGCCAGCAGTGAAGCACACAGGGGGCACGAGCAGTTCTTC. This chain joins TRBV6-1 and TRBJ2-1; 9 bases align to TRBD1. CDR3 length: 14 amino acids. Germline CDR1 reads MNHNS; CDR2 reads SASEGT. V lost 0 bases to trimming and J lost 10 bases; unmatched junction nucleotides: 4.

This clonotype was detected many times. The chain employs TRBV6-5 and TRBJ2-7; D call uncertain. From germline, CDR1 is MNHEY and CDR2 SVGAGI. The V and J ends lost 0 bases and 2 bases respectively, with 20 bases between them. This CDR3 is 18 amino acids long. The CDR3 bases are TGTGCCAGCAGTTACTCGAAAAGTAGCTGGTTTGCAACCTACGAGCAGTACTTC. It is translated as CASSYSKSSWFATYEQYF.

The chain recombines TRBV20-1 with TRBJ2-1; 10 bases map to TRBD2. Looked up from germline, CDR1 is DFQATT and CDR2 is SNEGSKA (reference sequence). The CDR3 runs 15 residues. Trimming cost V 5 bases and J 5 bases; bases outside gene matches: 9. For the CDR3, the DNA is TGCAGTGCTCCCTCTAGCGGGGGATTTAACAATGAGCAGTTCTTC. This gives the protein CSAPSSGGFNNEQFF.

This rearrangement joins TRBV29-1 to TRBJ1-1, with a possible D match to TRBD1 (5 bases). Germline lookup yields CDR1 SQVTM and CDR2 ANQGSEA. The V end lost 5 bases, the J end lost 4 bases, and 8 bases lay between the germline ends. CDR3 length equals 11 residues. CDR3 residues: CSVLGLTEAFF. DNA of the CDR3: TGCAGCGTTTTGGGGCTCACTGAAGCTTTCTTT.

This clonotype was recorded at least ten times. The rearrangement joins TRBV29-1 to TRBJ1-2, with D tentatively TRBD1 (5 bases). V dropped 7 bases and J dropped 4 bases, with 13 bases sitting between them. Germline assignment: CDR1 SQVTM and CDR2 ANQGSEA. This CDR3 has 12 amino acids. CDR3 coding DNA: TGCAGCGCTGAGACAGCCCCCTATGGCTACACCTTC. Translation gives CSAETAPYGYTF.

The rearrangement links TRBV6-5 to TRBJ2-1; TRBD2 aligns across 12 bases. CDR1 is MNHEY and CDR2 is SVGAGI in the germline V gene. The CDR3 is 13 residues long. V was pared by 4 bases and J by 12 bases, with 4 bases of the junction left unmatched. Written as DNA, the CDR3 is TGTGCCAGCAGTTTTCCGACTAGCGGGAGGCAGTTCTTC. The encoded protein is CASSFPTSGRQFF.

This clonotype was counted only a few times. The CDR3 spells CASSQVPAGKSYEQYF. The CDR3 region has the DNA TGTGCCAGCAGCCAAGTCCCGGCGGGGAAGTCCTACGAGCAGTACTTC. The chain couples TRBV3-1 to TRBJ2-7, with D maybe TRBD2 (6 bases). CDR1 is LGHDT and CDR2 is YNNKEL in the germline V gene (reference sequence). The CDR3 contains 16 residues. V was pared by 1 base and J by 1 base, with 14 bases between.